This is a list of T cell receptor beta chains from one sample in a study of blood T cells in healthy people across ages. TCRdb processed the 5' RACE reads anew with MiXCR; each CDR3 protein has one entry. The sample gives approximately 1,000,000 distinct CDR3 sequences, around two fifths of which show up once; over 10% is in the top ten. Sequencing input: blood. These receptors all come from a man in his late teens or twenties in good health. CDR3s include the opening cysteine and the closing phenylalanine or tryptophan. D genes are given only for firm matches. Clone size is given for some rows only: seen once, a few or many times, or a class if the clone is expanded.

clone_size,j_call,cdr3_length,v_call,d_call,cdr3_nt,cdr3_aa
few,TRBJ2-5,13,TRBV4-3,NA,TGCGCCAGCAGCCGGGACGCTTTTGAGACCCAGTACTTC,CASSRDAFETQYF
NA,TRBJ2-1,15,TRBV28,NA,TGTGCCAGCAGTTCAACCCCCAGGTACTACAATGAGCAGTTCTTC,CASSSTPRYYNEQFF
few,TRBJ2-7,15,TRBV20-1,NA,TGCAGTGCTAGAACAGGAGACACCTATTCCTACGAGCAGTACTTC,CSARTGDTYSYEQYF
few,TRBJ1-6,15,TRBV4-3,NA,TGCGCCAGCAGCCAAGATGGTCGGGGTAATTCACCCCTCCACTTT,CASSQDGRGNSPLHF
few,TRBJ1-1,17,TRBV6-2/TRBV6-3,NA,TGTGCCAGCAGTTACGGGCCCCAGGGCCAGATGAACACTGAAGCTTTCTTT,CASSYGPQGQMNTEAFF
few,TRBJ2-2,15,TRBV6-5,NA,TGTGCCAGCAGTTACTCGGCCCTCATTGCCGGGGAGCTGTTTTTT,CASSYSALIAGELFF
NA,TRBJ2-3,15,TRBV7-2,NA,TGTGCCAGCAGCCCACTGGGTCACAGCACAGATACGCAGTATTTT,CASSPLGHSTDTQYF
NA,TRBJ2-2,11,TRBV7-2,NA,TGTGGCGCGGAAAACACCGGGGAGCTGTTTTTT,CGAENTGELFF
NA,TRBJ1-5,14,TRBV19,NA,TGTGCCAGTAGTTGGCCCAGGGTGAGTCAGCCCCAGCATTTT,CASSWPRVSQPQHF
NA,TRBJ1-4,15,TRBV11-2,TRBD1,TGTGCCAGCAGCGTAGCCCAGGGGGCTCATGAAAAACTGTTTTTT,CASSVAQGAHEKLFF
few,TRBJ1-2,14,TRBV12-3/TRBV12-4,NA,TGTGCCAGCAGCTCGGAGGGGCCTAGCTATGGCTACACCTTC,CASSSEGPSYGYTF
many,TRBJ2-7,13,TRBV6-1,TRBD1,TGTGCCAGCAGCATGGGACAGAACTACGAGCAGTACTTC,CASSMGQNYEQYF
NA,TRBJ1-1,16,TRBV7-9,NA,TGTGCCAGCAGCTCAGGGAAGGGAAGGTTGAACACTGAAGCTGTCTTT,CASSSGKGRLNTEAVF